This T cell receptor beta chain is drawn from a study of T cell responses to AZD1222 COVID-19 vaccine. CDR1 and CDR2 (germline): SGHAT, FQNNGV. J lost 0 bases, V lost 2 bases, and 8 bases had no gene match. There are 18 residues in the CDR3. Only in-frame clones appear in the TCRdb table, and some are missing; sequencing was by immunoSEQ multiplex PCR. This sample has some 110,000 clones, with over 75% found just once. Sequencing was performed on peripheral blood, taken on day 0 of AZD1222 vaccination. The TCR originated in an adult in good health. The chain couples TRBV11-2 to TRBJ2-3; 10 bases are shared with TRBD2. CDR3 nucleotides: TGTGCCAGCAGCTTACGGGCTAGCGGGGGACCTAGCACAGATACGCAGTATTTT. It specifies CASSLRASGGPSTDTQYF.